A selection of T cell receptor beta chains follows, all from one sample in a study of regulatory T cells in long-lasting Graves disease. TCRdb ran MiXCR on the multiplex PCR reads and lists one entry per CDR3 protein. The data contain fewer than 450,000 distinct CDR3 sequences, 15% of them seen just once; the ten biggest clones take up about 8.2%. The same specimen was also included in a second study, on T cells in Graves' hyperthyroidism and ophthalmopathy.

Specimen: peripheral blood mononuclear cells (PBMCs), collected at new diagnosis, from a patient treated with antithyroid drugs. The receptors derive from a woman between 40 and 50 years old with Graves disease. CDR3s include the opening cysteine and the closing phenylalanine or tryptophan. D genes are given only for firm matches.

CDR3aa	j_gene	d_gene	v_gene
CASTVGIMNTEAFF	TRBJ1-1	-	TRBV7-9
CASSLGRTGAVNEQFF	TRBJ2-1	TRBD1	TRBV7-6
CSVEGLTGNEQFF	TRBJ2-1	-	TRBV29-1
CASSRTLFGTEAFF	TRBJ1-1	-	TRBV4-1
CAISGAYNSPLHF	TRBJ1-6	-	TRBV28
CAWSVKGAPTYNEQFF	TRBJ2-1	TRBD1	TRBV30
CASSLGRNSGNTIYF	TRBJ1-3	-	TRBV13
CASSRDPYEQYF	TRBJ2-7	-	TRBV6-1
CSVEGDYKGQYF	TRBJ2-3	-	TRBV29-1
CSASSTSGRAGEQYF	TRBJ2-7	TRBD2	TRBV20-1
CASYPTLEVTEAFF	TRBJ1-1	-	TRBV12-3/TRBV12-4
CASSLSVGADKPYEQYF	TRBJ2-7	-	TRBV27
CASRSGTGFSQPQHF	TRBJ1-5	TRBD1	TRBV27
CATNRYEQAYNEQFF	TRBJ2-1	-	TRBV10-3
CASSIIQEGYNEQFF	TRBJ2-1	-	TRBV19
CASSHPGLAGEETQYF	TRBJ2-5	TRBD2	TRBV4-1